This T cell receptor (beta chain) was captured by sequencing in a study of T cells in women clearing cervical HPV infection. The overall study: Cases' blood sampling followed lesion detection by median approximately 150 days (90 to 200). Notes on the study in general: Cases and controls were distinguished at AUC 0.83 by richness and V genes.

Cervical HPV DNA detected by MY09/MY11 PCR, typed by dot-blot. Sequencing used immunoSEQ multiplex PCR; TCRdb keeps in-frame clones, though not all of them. Its table lists about 29,000 clones. To note about this clone: Its antigen is undetermined.

This receptor was obtained from a woman between 18 and 75 years old with a cervical HPV16 infection that either progressed to CIN3+ or cleared (not recorded which). Input material: blood buffy coat.

CDR3: CASSKTEQETQYF. Partial CDR3 DNA: TGCGCCAGCAGCAAAACAGAACAAGAGACC. The rearrangement joins TRBV5-1 to TRBJ2-5; D is ambiguous. The missing CDR3 end, 3 residues past where the read stops, is filled in from the germline J gene. The CDR3 has 13 amino acids. The V gene's germline CDR1 is SGHRS and CDR2 YFSETQ. V shed 4 bases and J shed 2 bases, with 9 bases lying between them. The full variable domain, in which reference TRBV5-1 and TRBJ2-5 provide the parts outside the CDR3, is KAGVTQTPRYLIKTRGQQVTLSCSPISGHRSVSWYQQTPGQGLQFLFEYFSETQRNKGNFPGRFSGRQFSNSRSEMNVSTLELGDSALYLCASSKTEQETQYFGPGTRLLVL.